The rows below give T cell receptor beta chains drawn from one sample of a study of identifying expanded T cells in peripheral blood. The method was immunoSEQ multiplex PCR; TCRdb's version includes in-frame clones alone and lacks a portion of them. Counted here are about 90,000 clones, about 90% occurring once; the ten biggest clones make up approximately 5.6%. The specimen sequenced was blood. These receptor sequences come from a person aged 18 to 70 in good health. Each CDR3 is given with its conserved first and last residue. Each record gives: V gene, clone size, D gene, J gene, CDR3 protein, CDR3 DNA. A D gene is named only where the DNA matches it firmly. Part of the rows lack a size; the others show once, few, many or a class for expanded clones.

V: TRBV11-3; size: NA; D: NA; J: TRBJ2-3; CDR3: CASSLYRSPGTQYF; DNA: TGTGCCAGCAGCTTATACAGGTCCCCGGGTACGCAGTATTTT
V: TRBV27; size: NA; D: NA; J: TRBJ1-4; CDR3: CASSLVGNEKLFF; DNA: TGTGCCAGCAGTTTGGTGGGTAATGAAAAACTGTTTTTT
V: TRBV6-1; size: NA; D: NA; J: TRBJ2-5; CDR3: CASIGGGKTQYF; DNA: TGTGCCAGCATCGGGGGCGGTAAGACCCAGTACTTC
V: TRBV6-6; size: NA; D: TRBD1; J: TRBJ1-4; CDR3: CASSSLIQGGEKLFF; DNA: TGTGCCAGCAGTTCCCTAATACAGGGGGGTGAAAAACTGTTTTTT
V: TRBV4-3; size: NA; D: NA; J: TRBJ2-7; CDR3: CASSQENWGMGGEYEQYF; DNA: TGCGCCAGCAGCCAAGAGAATTGGGGAATGGGGGGCGAATACGAGCAGTACTTC
V: TRBV27; size: NA; D: TRBD1; J: TRBJ1-2; CDR3: CASSFLGTGAYGYTF; DNA: TGTGCCAGCAGTTTTCTCGGGACAGGGGCGTATGGCTACACCTTC
V: TRBV14; size: NA; D: NA; J: TRBJ2-7; CDR3: CASSQDFLQGSYEQYF; DNA: TGTGCCAGCAGCCAAGACTTCCTTCAGGGATCTTACGAGCAGTACTTC
V: TRBV5-1; size: once; D: TRBD1; J: TRBJ1-2; CDR3: CASSLLPGQGADGYTF; DNA: TGCGCCAGCAGCTTATTACCGGGACAGGGGGCTGATGGCTACACCTTC
V: TRBV5-6; size: NA; D: NA; J: TRBJ1-1; CDR3: CASSLYRRNTEAFF; DNA: TGTGCCAGCAGCTTGTACAGGAGGAACACTGAAGCTTTCTTT
V: TRBV6-4; size: NA; D: TRBD1; J: TRBJ1-1; CDR3: CASSIRQGGFTEAFF; DNA: TGTGCCAGCAGCATCAGACAGGGTGGTTTCACTGAAGCTTTCTTT
V: TRBV7-7; size: NA; D: TRBD2; J: TRBJ2-5; CDR3: CASSLGTGGQETQYF; DNA: TGTGCCAGCAGCTTAGGGACGGGGGGCCAAGAGACCCAGTACTTC
V: TRBV19; size: NA; D: TRBD1; J: TRBJ1-1; CDR3: CASSITGGNTEAFF; DNA: TGTGCCAGTAGTATCACAGGGGGGAACACTGAAGCTTTCTTT
V: TRBV30; size: NA; D: NA; J: TRBJ2-7; CDR3: CACRTVLSSYEQYF; DNA: TGTGCCTGCAGAACAGTATTGAGCTCCTACGAGCAGTACTTC
V: TRBV30; size: NA; D: NA; J: TRBJ1-2; CDR3: CAWSGGPGYTF; DNA: TGTGCCTGGAGTGGGGGCCCAGGCTACACCTTC
V: TRBV18; size: once; D: TRBD1; J: TRBJ1-2; CDR3: CASSPPRTGHGYTF; DNA: TGTGCCAGCTCACCCCCCCGGACAGGTCATGGCTACACCTTC
V: TRBV11-2; size: NA; D: TRBD1; J: TRBJ1-2; CDR3: CASSSPGQGTRGYTF; DNA: TGTGCCAGCAGCTCGCCGGGACAGGGGACGCGGGGCTACACCTTC
V: TRBV5-8; size: NA; D: NA; J: TRBJ2-6; CDR3: CASSLAPHQEGANVLTF; DNA: TGTGCCAGCAGCTTGGCTCCCCATCAGGAAGGGGCCAACGTCCTGACTTTC
V: TRBV5-5; size: NA; D: NA; J: TRBJ2-1; CDR3: CASRRELLNNEQFF; DNA: TGTGCCAGCCGAAGGGAACTACTTAACAATGAGCAGTTCTTC
V: TRBV18; size: NA; D: TRBD1; J: TRBJ1-5; CDR3: CASSIDRDQPQHF; DNA: TGTGCCAGCTCAATAGACAGGGATCAGCCCCAGCATTTT
V: TRBV7-6; size: NA; D: NA; J: TRBJ1-4; CDR3: CASSLRGGPTNEKLFF; DNA: TGTGCCAGCAGCTTACGAGGCGGACCCACTAATGAAAAACTGTTTTTT
V: TRBV7-7; size: NA; D: NA; J: TRBJ2-7; CDR3: CASSQGGGGEQYF; DNA: TGTGCCAGCAGCCAAGGGGGAGGGGGCGAGCAGTACTTC
V: TRBV7-9; size: NA; D: NA; J: TRBJ2-5; CDR3: CASSPRRQNEETQYF; DNA: TGTGCCAGCAGCCCCCGCCGACAGAATGAAGAGACCCAGTACTTC
V: TRBV5-1; size: NA; D: NA; J: TRBJ2-2; CDR3: CASSLAPGNGRGELFF; DNA: TGCGCCAGCAGCTTGGCCCCGGGTAACGGTCGCGGGGAGCTGTTTTTT
V: TRBV29-1; size: NA; D: NA; J: TRBJ1-1; CDR3: CSVERQGWNTEAFF; DNA: TGCAGCGTTGAGAGGCAGGGTTGGAACACTGAAGCTTTCTTT
V: TRBV7-8; size: NA; D: NA; J: TRBJ2-1; CDR3: CASSLARGFSPGSYNEQFF; DNA: TGTGCCAGCAGCTTAGCGAGGGGATTCTCCCCTGGCTCCTACAATGAGCAGTTCTTC
V: TRBV10-3; size: NA; D: NA; J: TRBJ1-2; CDR3: CAISESPIRRDYGYTF; DNA: TGTGCCATCAGTGAGTCTCCGATCCGGAGGGACTATGGCTACACCTTC
V: TRBV5-1; size: NA; D: NA; J: TRBJ2-7; CDR3: CASSPSQGLEQYF; DNA: TGCGCCAGCAGCCCATCACAGGGACTCGAGCAGTACTTC
V: TRBV18; size: NA; D: TRBD2; J: TRBJ2-5; CDR3: CASSPPLAGVQETQYF; DNA: TGTGCCAGCTCACCACCACTAGCGGGGGTCCAAGAGACCCAGTACTTC
V: TRBV7-9; size: NA; D: NA; J: TRBJ2-3; CDR3: CASRGTGAFTDTQYF; DNA: TGTGCCAGCAGGGGAACGGGCGCCTTCACAGATACGCAGTATTTT
V: TRBV11-3; size: NA; D: NA; J: TRBJ2-7; CDR3: CASSLDVAVTYEQYF; DNA: TGTGCCAGCAGCTTAGATGTCGCTGTAACCTACGAGCAGTACTTC
V: TRBV4-3; size: once; D: NA; J: TRBJ1-2; CDR3: CASSQERLIAPGAYGYTF; DNA: TGCGCCAGCAGCCAAGAACGTCTGATAGCCCCAGGCGCCTATGGCTACACCTTC
V: TRBV12-2; size: few; D: NA; J: TRBJ1-6; CDR3: CASRKRTEWTSPLHF; DNA: TGTGCAAGTCGCAAAAGGACAGAATGGACCTCACCCCTCCACTTT